This TCR beta chain was found in a study of CD8 T cells in ankylosing spondylitis. Whole-study findings and limits: Roughly eight highly homologous variants made up a TCR beta motif that seemed to typify ankylosing spondylitis blood.

TCRdb reprocessed the 5' RACE reads via MiXCR and lists one record per CDR3 protein. This table holds some 840,000 distinct CDR3 sequences, approximately 10% found once. V was clipped by 3 bases and J by 6 bases, with 24 bases between them. Germline CDR1 DFQATT, CDR2 SNEGSKA (reference sequence). This CDR3 is built from 16 residues. A few counts support this clonotype. Its antigen is unidentified. Sequencing input: blood, either unsorted or a sorted T cell fraction (not recorded which). The clonotype comes from a male donor with ankylosing spondylitis. The J gene is TRBJ2-7, the V gene TRBV20-1; D is possibly TRBD2 (5 bases). CDR3 nucleotides: TGCAGTGCTAGGGGTAGCGTGCCATCTTCTCGGTCCGAGCAGTACTTC. Its translation is CSARGSVPSSRSEQYF.